Presented here are 23 T cell receptor beta chains from one specimen sequenced in a study of T-cell reconstitution after alpha-beta-depleted transplantation in children. For TCRbeta, the library was prepared with unique molecular identifiers. TCRdb fed the PCR reads into MiXCR, producing one record per CDR3 protein. The data show about half a million distinct CDR3 sequences, around 13% seen once. The sample consisted of PBMCs from the stem cell graft donor, taken from the stem cell graft. The receptors come from a human donor who donated a stem cell graft to a child with combined immunodeficiency.

This clonotype was counted only a few times. The genes are TRBV7-9 and TRBJ2-7; 8 bases line up with TRBD1. The J segment lost 2 bases and the V segment lost 4 bases, leaving 10 bases of the junction unmatched. Looked up from germline, CDR1 is SEHNR and CDR2 is FQNEAQ (reference sequence). CDR3 length: 16 amino acids. The chain's CDR3 is CASSSAGTGLTYEQYF. The CDR3 bases are TGTGCCAGCAGCTCGGCGGGGACAGGCCTTACCTACGAGCAGTACTTC.

This clonotype was seen a handful of times. The gene calls are TRBV12-3 or TRBV12-4 and TRBJ2-7, with 10 bases lining up with TRBD1. CDR3 length equals 15 residues. The junction had 8 bases not matched to a gene; V was cut back by 4 bases and J by 5 bases. The CDR3 here is CASSSAGTGAHEQYF. CDR3 coding DNA: TGTGCCAGCAGTTCAGCCGGGACAGGGGCCCACGAGCAGTACTTC.

Only a few counts were recorded for this clonotype. The chain recombines TRBV2 with TRBJ2-5, with a tentative D call TRBD1 (5 bases). V was cut by 4 bases and J by 2 bases, with 8 bases left in between. Germline V gene lookup returns CDR1 SNHLY and CDR2 FYNNEI. The CDR3 runs 13 residues. The CDR3 DNA sequence: TGTGCCAGCAGTGGACAGTATCAAGAGACCCAGTACTTC. Translation: CASSGQYQETQYF.

This clonotype has more than one count but fewer than ten. This chain joins TRBV11-2 and TRBJ2-5, with D perhaps TRBD1 (6 bases). The CDR3 length is 14 residues. The V gene's germline CDR1 is SGHAT and CDR2 FQNNGV. V gave up 5 bases and J gave up 5 bases, with 15 bases separating them. CDR3 residues: CASSPRGNGETQYF. Written as DNA, the CDR3 is TGTGCCAGCAGCCCAAGGGGGAATGGGGAGACCCAGTACTTC.

The chain combines TRBV20-1 with TRBJ2-3; 8 bases line up with TRBD2. Trimming cost V 7 bases and J 6 bases; bases outside gene matches: 18. CDR3 length equals 16 residues. Germline CDR1 is DFQATT and CDR2 is SNEGSKA (reference sequence). The CDR3, as DNA: TGCAGTGTTACTAATCCCCGGGGGGGGCCGAGGGATACGCAGTATTTT. It is translated as CSVTNPRGGPRDTQYF.

The rearrangement links TRBV12-3 or TRBV12-4 to TRBJ2-3, with D possibly being TRBD1 (5 bases). This CDR3 has 16 residues. The germline V and J ends were trimmed by 4 bases and 5 bases, with 19 bases remaining between them. The CDR3 loop is CASSYPHSLQGDTQYF. The CDR3 DNA reads TGTGCCAGCAGTTACCCCCACAGTCTGCAGGGAGATACGCAGTATTTT.

Many counts were recorded for this clonotype. V gene TRBV5-5 combines with J gene TRBJ2-5; 8 bases align to TRBD2. Germline CDR1 SGHKS, CDR2 YYEKEE (reference sequence). CDR3 length: 15 amino acids. V was pared by 4 bases and J by 0 bases, with 5 bases of the junction left unmatched. The CDR3 reads CASSRGGGYQETQYF. CDR3 in DNA: TGTGCCAGCAGCCGAGGCGGGGGGTACCAAGAGACCCAGTACTTC.

This rearrangement joins TRBV20-1 to TRBJ2-5; D is possibly TRBD1 (7 bases). V was trimmed by 6 bases and J by 6 bases, leaving 17 bases between them. Germline values: CDR1 DFQATT, CDR2 SNEGSKA (reference sequence). The CDR3 spans 13 residues. The CDR3 is CSALKPGGKTQYF. CDR3 sequence (DNA): TGCAGTGCCCTAAAACCAGGGGGGAAGACCCAGTACTTC.

This clonotype has only a few counts. This rearrangement joins TRBV12-3 or TRBV12-4 to TRBJ1-2; tentative D call: TRBD1 (5 bases). The CDR3 sequence is 10 residues long. Between the trimmed V and J ends, which lost 6 bases and 7 bases, there was a span of 6 bases. CDR3 sequence (DNA): TGTGCCAGCAGGGGGCCTGGCTACACCTTC. Translation gives CASRGPGYTF.

The chain recombines TRBV10-3 with TRBJ1-2, with TRBD1 identical over 8 bases. Germline loops: CDR1 ENHRY, CDR2 SYGVKD. The CDR3 sequence is 16 residues long. Unmatched junction bases numbered 10, after V lost 0 bases and J lost 7 bases. The CDR3 spells CAISESTGEGMGGYTF. CDR3 in DNA: TGTGCCATCAGTGAGTCGACAGGGGAAGGAATGGGTGGCTACACCTTC.

This clonotype was counted ten times or more. The chain couples TRBV12-3 or TRBV12-4 to TRBJ2-3, with D perhaps given as TRBD1 or TRBD2 (5 bases each). V shed 6 bases and J shed 11 bases, with 15 bases lying between them. The CDR3 is 12 residues long. The CDR3 region has the DNA TGTGCCAGCAGGGACGGTTTTGGGGGGCAGTATTTT. As protein: CASRDGFGGQYF.

V gene TRBV5-1 combines with J gene TRBJ1-1; tentatively, D is TRBD1 (5 bases). Germline V gene lookup returns CDR1 SGHRS and CDR2 YFSETQ. V gave up 4 bases and J gave up 5 bases, with 12 bases separating them. This CDR3 contains 13 residues. The CDR3 spells CASSPLGVTEAFF. CDR3 DNA sequence: TGCGCCAGCAGCCCTTTAGGGGTAACTGAAGCTTTCTTT.

The sample holds a few counts of this clonotype. For the CDR3, the DNA is TGCAGTGCAGCACAGAGCCGGCTACGGACCCAGTACTTC. Encoded protein: CSAAQSRLRTQYF. V is TRBV20-1 and J is TRBJ2-5; D not resolved. The CDR3 consists of 13 residues. In germline, CDR1 is DFQATT, CDR2 SNEGSKA (reference sequence). V was trimmed by 6 bases and J by 7 bases, leaving 18 bases between them.

The J gene is TRBJ2-3, the V gene TRBV20-1; 13 bases map to TRBD2. CDR1 DFQATT and CDR2 SNEGSKA come from the germline V gene (reference sequence). Trimming at V came to 1 base and at J to 1 base, leaving 8 bases not matched to a gene. The CDR3 is made up of 18 amino acids. The chain's CDR3 is CSARVTSGRDWGTDTQYF. CDR3 bases: TGCAGTGCTAGAGTTACTAGCGGGAGGGATTGGGGCACAGATACGCAGTATTTT.

This chain joins TRBV12-3 or TRBV12-4 and TRBJ2-4, with D possibly matching TRBD2 (6 bases). With 4 bases removed from V and 5 bases from J, the gap between germline ends came to 6 bases. The CDR3 length is 12 residues. The CDR3 loop is CASSWGENIQYF. CDR3 DNA: TGTGCCAGCAGTTGGGGGGAAAACATTCAGTACTTC.

The chain has TRBV29-1 and TRBJ1-1, with a tentative D call TRBD1 (6 bases). The CDR3 is 13 residues long. Per germline, CDR1 SQVTM and CDR2 ANQGSEA. Trimming removed 5 bases at V and 6 bases at J, with 16 bases between. The CDR3 here is CSVYGGLDSEAFF. The CDR3 bases are TGCAGCGTTTATGGGGGGCTGGATTCTGAAGCTTTCTTT.

This clonotype was picked up many times. V and J are TRBV6-5 and TRBJ2-4, with a weak D call TRBD1 (6 bases). The germline V gene has CDR1 MNHEY and CDR2 SVGAGI. The V and J ends lost 6 bases and 7 bases respectively, with 16 bases between them. This CDR3 has 14 residues. CDR3 residues: CASSKGWQGNIQYF. The DNA of the CDR3 is TGTGCCAGCAGCAAAGGATGGCAGGGGAACATTCAGTACTTC.

Ten or more counts support this clonotype. The V gene is TRBV12-3 or TRBV12-4, the J gene TRBJ2-4; TRBD1 agrees at 10 bases. J lost 15 bases, V lost 0 bases, and 5 bases had no gene match. There are 13 residues in the CDR3. CDR3 DNA sequence: TGTGCCAGCAGTTTAGCGGGGGGACAGGGGAGGTACTTC. Translating gives CASSLAGGQGRYF.

This clonotype came up once. The rearrangement links TRBV29-1 to TRBJ1-2; 8 positions match TRBD1. From germline, CDR1 is SQVTM and CDR2 ANQGSEA. The V segment lost 7 bases and the J segment 2 bases; nucleotides outside the gene matches: 9. CDR3 length equals 14 residues. This CDR3 reads CSAGLTGVNYGYTF. CDR3 in DNA: TGCAGCGCCGGCCTGACAGGGGTGAACTATGGCTACACCTTC.

In this sample, this clonotype turned up a few times. The genes are TRBV10-3 and TRBJ1-1; D may be TRBD1 (6 bases). Germline V gene lookup returns CDR1 ENHRY and CDR2 SYGVKD. There are 13 residues in the CDR3. V lost 0 bases, J lost 7 bases, and 9 bases lay in between. This CDR3 reads CAISESWTDEAFF. CDR3 in DNA: TGTGCCATCAGTGAGTCCTGGACAGATGAAGCTTTCTTT.

This clonotype turned up a few times. This chain joins TRBV11-2 and TRBJ2-3; the D is unclear. The germline V gene encodes CDR1 SGHAT and CDR2 FQNNGV. Trimming pared 0 bases from V and 6 bases from J, leaving 10 bases between. This CDR3 comprises 14 residues. The DNA for the CDR3 is TGTGCCAGCAGCTTAGATCTGGTGGGCGATACGCAGTATTTT. It specifies CASSLDLVGDTQYF. The whole variable domain, filled in from reference TRBV11-2 and TRBJ2-3, reads EAGVAQSPRYKIIEKRQSVAFWCNPISGHATLYWYQQILGQGPKLLIQFQNNGVVDDSQLPKDRFSAERLKGVDSTLKIQPAKLEDSAVYLCASSLDLVGDTQYFGPGTRLTVL.

The chain has TRBV7-4 and TRBJ2-1; 9 nucleotides line up with TRBD1. CDR1 and CDR2 (germline): SGHVT, SQSDAQ. The CDR3 covers 13 residues. V lost 6 bases and J lost 6; bases outside the gene matches: 3. The DNA of the CDR3 is TGTGCCAGCAGGGGGACAGGGCTCAATGAGCAGTTCTTC. This translates into CASRGTGLNEQFF.

The genes are TRBV7-2 and TRBJ2-7, with D possibly TRBD1 on 6 matching bases. Trimming shortened V by 4 bases and J by 0 bases, and 13 bases separated the two germline ends. Germline CDR1 and CDR2: SGHTA and FQGNSA. The CDR3 spans 15 residues. DNA for the CDR3: TGTGCCAGCAGCTATACAGGGAATCCCTCCTACGAGCAGTACTTC. Its protein is CASSYTGNPSYEQYF. Full variable domain (missing parts from reference TRBV7-2 and TRBJ2-7): GAGVSQSPSNKVTEKGKDVELRCDPISGHTALYWYRQSLGQGLEFLIYFQGNSAPDKSGLPSDRFSAERTGGSVSTLTIQRTQQEDSAVYLCASSYTGNPSYEQYFGPGTRLTVT.